This T cell receptor beta chain was sequenced during a study of low-dose radiotherapy and immunotherapy resistance in tumors. This clonotype was seen repeatedly, ten times or more. Time point defined: before trial treatment. Administered to the donors were nivolumab, ipilimumab, aspirin, low-dose cyclophosphamide and low-dose radiotherapy. Advanced solid tumors lacking tumor-infiltrating lymphocytes were present in eligible patients. Per germline, CDR1 SGHTA and CDR2 FQGNSA. Trimming took 5 bases from V and 2 from J; bases not matched to a gene: 4. The CDR3 contains 15 residues. With TRAV- and TRBV-specific primers, first-strand cDNA was made, covering the alpha and beta chains. Using a constant-region primer together with a V-primer adapter, TCRs were subjected to about 18 PCR cycles of amplification. Via MiXCR, TCRdb re-called the reads, giving one row per CDR3 protein. Counted here are about 39,000 distinct CDR3 sequences, 31% occurring once; the ten biggest clones make up less than 4%.

This chain connects TRBV7-2 to TRBJ2-3; 10 bases are a match to TRBD2. The sequence was obtained from a male donor with gallbladder cancer. The input for sequencing was PBMCs, taken before treatment. This CDR3 is CASSPSGGNTDTQYF. CDR3 nucleotide sequence: TGTGCCAGCAGCCCTAGCGGGGGAAACACAGATACGCAGTATTTT.